The 20 T cell receptor beta chains below were found in one sample sequenced in a study of blood T cells in healthy people across ages. Next came a second PCR, run for roughly 6 to 11 cycles, which used a sample-barcoded 5' primer along with a J-beta primer mix. MiXCR, run by TCRdb on the 5' RACE reads, gives a single entry per CDR3 protein. Here the sample spans over a million distinct CDR3 sequences, under 30% being singletons. This sample also belongs to another study, concerning T cells of mothers and their children.

Sequenced material: blood. Receptors originate from a girl aged 2-10 years in good health.

This sequence joins TRBV9 and TRBJ2-7; D is unresolved. CDR1 and CDR2 (germline): SGDLS, YYNGEE. This CDR3 region has 14 residues. V gave up 0 bases and J gave up 3 bases, with 10 bases separating them. CDR3 in DNA: TGTGCCAGCAGCGTAGATCCGGGTCACTACGAGCAGTACTTC. Translated: CASSVDPGHYEQYF.

The chain recombines TRBV20-1 with TRBJ2-7; TRBD2 agrees at 9 bases. The DNA end is more similar to TRBJ2-1, so the J call may be wrong. The V gene's germline CDR1 is DFQATT and CDR2 SNEGSKA (reference sequence). This CDR3 has 13 residues. CDR3 sequence: CSARGLAFYEQFF. CDR3 DNA sequence: TGCAGTGCGAGGGGACTAGCTTTCTATGAGCAGTTCTTC.

The chain is built from TRBV4-1 and TRBJ2-2; TRBD1 aligns across 7 bases. J was trimmed by 4 bases and V by 4 bases; bases with no gene match: 9. Per germline, CDR1 MGHRA and CDR2 YSYEKL. This CDR3 contains 16 residues. CDR3 sequence: CASSRYTGERTGELFF. DNA for the CDR3: TGCGCCAGCAGCCGTTATACAGGGGAGCGCACCGGGGAGCTGTTTTTT.

This clonotype turned up a few times. The chain uses TRBV20-1 and TRBJ2-1; 7 bases match TRBD2. The CDR3 runs to 16 residues. Germline assignment: CDR1 DFQATT and CDR2 SNEGSKA (reference sequence). CDR3 region: CAPKAGDRSDRNEQFF. The CDR3, as DNA: TGCGCCCCGAAGGCGGGAGATAGGTCTGACCGCAATGAGCAGTTCTTC.

This clonotype has a handful of counts. Sequence at one end of the junction differs from germline and may be a read error. This sequence joins TRBV7-9 and TRBJ2-2; D is perhaps TRBD1 (6 bases). This CDR3 has 18 amino acids. Germline CDR1 SEHNR, CDR2 FQNEAQ (reference sequence). CDR3 sequence reads: CASSLRRDRYKNTEELFF. DNA for the CDR3: TGTGCCAGCAGCTTACGGCGAGACAGGTACAAGAACACCGAGGAGCTGTTTTTT.

This clonotype was seen more than once but under ten times. Germline and junction disagree at one end, which may indicate a read error. The chain carries TRBV20-1 and TRBJ2-4; TRBD2 agrees at 7 bases. Germline V lookup: CDR1 DFQATT, CDR2 SNEGSKA (reference sequence). CDR3 length equals 14 residues. CDR3 residues: CGASIAGVKNIQYF. The CDR3 DNA reads TGCGGTGCTAGTATTGCGGGAGTAAAAAACATTCAGTACTTC.

This clonotype was counted only a few times. V gene TRBV10-2 combines with J gene TRBJ2-5; D unclear. The CDR3 has 13 residues. V gave up 4 bases and J gave up 5 bases, with 11 bases separating them. Germline values: CDR1 WSHSY, CDR2 SAAADI. Here the CDR3 reads CASSALAPETQYF. CDR3 DNA sequence: TGCGCCAGCAGTGCCCTCGCTCCGGAGACCCAGTACTTC.

This clonotype occurred a few times. This chain uses TRBV11-1 with TRBJ2-5, with a possible D match to TRBD1 (5 bases). The J call is uncertain, as TRBJ2-1 better fits the DNA end. The CDR3 is made up of 13 amino acids. Germline V gene sequence: CDR1 SGHAT, CDR2 FQDESV (reference sequence). CDR3 amino acids: CASSPSRAREQFF. The CDR3 DNA follows: TGTGCCAGCAGCCCGAGCAGGGCTCGGGAGCAGTTCTTC.

This clonotype has only a few counts. V gene TRBV13 combines with J gene TRBJ2-5; D may be TRBD1 (5 bases). The V and J ends lost 5 bases and 11 bases respectively, with 12 bases between them. Germline CDR1 PRHDT, CDR2 FYEKMQ (reference sequence). This CDR3 contains 11 residues. CDR3: CASSGQLEQYF. CDR3 bases: TGTGCCAGCAGCGGACAATTGGAGCAGTACTTC.

The V and J genes are TRBV19 and TRBJ2-5; D gene unclear. The CDR3 spans 12 residues. Germline V gives CDR1 LNHDA, CDR2 SQIVND (reference sequence). Trimming removed 6 bases from V and 1 base from J, with 6 bases in between. Here the CDR3 DNA reads TGTGCCAGTAGCGGTTCCCAAGAGACCCAGTACTTC. Residues: CASSGSQETQYF.

This clonotype appeared a few times. The chain combines TRBV11-3 with TRBJ2-5; 8 positions match TRBD1. The tail of the sequence fits TRBJ2-1 better, so the J call may be wrong. The length of the CDR3 is 16 residues. CDR1 and CDR2 from the germline V gene are SGHNT and YENEEA. CDR3 bases: TGTGCCAGCATCAGGGGGCCCGCAGGGCCCCAGAATGAGCAGTTCTTC. It yields the protein CASIRGPAGPQNEQFF.

The V and J genes are TRBV4-3 and TRBJ2-1, with 11 nucleotides matching TRBD2. This CDR3 is 17 amino acids long. V shed 2 bases and J 7 bases; nucleotides not matched to a gene: 10. Germline assignment: CDR1 LGHNA and CDR2 YSLEER. The CDR3 reads CASSQNPPSGGLNEQFF. As DNA, the CDR3 is TGCGCCAGCAGCCAAAACCCCCCTAGCGGGGGGTTGAATGAGCAGTTCTTC.

This chain joins TRBV15 and TRBJ1-2; unclear D gene. V was clipped by 0 bases and J by 1 base, with 6 bases between them. The CDR3 consists of 14 residues. Germline V CDR1 and CDR2: LNHNV, YYDKDF (reference sequence). As DNA, the CDR3 is TGTGCCACCAGCAGAGATCACAGTAACTATGGCTACACCTTC. This translates into CATSRDHSNYGYTF.

The gene calls are TRBV29-1 and TRBJ1-1; a weak D match, TRBD1 (6 bases). Trimming removed 4 bases from V and 0 bases from J, with 21 bases in between. Germline V gene lookup returns CDR1 SQVTM and CDR2 ANQGSEA. The CDR3 is 17 amino acids. The CDR3, as DNA: TGCAGCGTTGGGGGGGCCCTAGTACCCGACATGAACACTGAAGCTTTCTTT. This codes for CSVGGALVPDMNTEAFF. Drawing the rest from reference TRBV29-1 and TRBJ1-1, the complete variable domain is SAVISQKPSRDICQRGTSLTIQCQVDSQVTMMFWYRQQPGQSLTLIATANQGSEATYESGFVIDKFPISRPNLTFSTLTVSNMSPEDSSIYLCSVGGALVPDMNTEAFFGQGTRLTVV.

The V and J genes are TRBV29-1 and TRBJ2-5; TRBD1 matches 7 bases. This CDR3 has 12 residues. Germline V CDR1 and CDR2: SQVTM, ANQGSEA. V shed 8 bases, J shed 5 bases, and the junction held 8 bases outside the gene matches. The CDR3 DNA sequence: TGCAGCACGACAGGGTTGGGGGAGACCCAGTACTTC. This translates into CSTTGLGETQYF.

This chain connects TRBV10-3 to TRBJ2-7, with D perhaps matching TRBD1 (5 bases). Germline V gene data show CDR1 as ENHRY and CDR2 as SYGVKD. The ends were cut back, 3 bases at V and 3 bases at J, with 15 bases in the middle. The CDR3 sequence is 15 residues long. The CDR3 nucleotides are TGTGCCATCAGTGACCCCAGGGAAGCCGGCTACGAGCAGTACTTC. Translating it yields CAISDPREAGYEQYF.

This clonotype has more than one count but fewer than ten. The chain combines TRBV28 with TRBJ2-1; a weak D match, TRBD2 (6 bases). Gene TRBJ2-5 matches the end of the DNA better, so the J call may be wrong. The CDR3 sequence is 15 residues long. Germline values: CDR1 MDHEN, CDR2 SYDVKM. The CDR3 nucleotides read TGTGCCAGCAGTTTCGCGTCCCTAGCGCGAGAGACCCAGTACTTC. It is translated as CASSFASLARETQYF.

This clonotype has just a few counts. The genes are TRBV12-3 or TRBV12-4 and TRBJ2-1; 12 nucleotides match TRBD2. After removal of 5 bases from V and 1 base from J, the junction contained 6 bases not matched to a gene. The CDR3 is 17 amino acids. The CDR3 nucleotides are TGTGCCAGCAGTCTACCTCTAGCGGGAGGGTCCTACAATGAGCAGTTCTTC. This gives the protein CASSLPLAGGSYNEQFF.

This clonotype was counted many times. The chain carries TRBV5-1 and TRBJ2-5, with D possibly being TRBD2 (6 bases). V was pared by 0 bases and J by 1 base, with 10 bases between. CDR3 length: 15 amino acids. Germline V gene lookup returns CDR1 SGHRS and CDR2 YFSETQ. CDR3 in amino acids: CASSLGVSGQETQYF. The CDR3 DNA sequence: TGCGCCAGCAGCTTGGGCGTTAGCGGCCAAGAGACCCAGTACTTC.

This clonotype was seen a handful of times. This chain connects TRBV27 to TRBJ1-4; tentative D call: TRBD1 (6 bases). This CDR3 contains 15 residues. Between the trimmed V and J ends, which lost 2 bases and 6 bases, there was a span of 13 bases. The germline V gene encodes CDR1 MNHEY and CDR2 SMNVEV (reference sequence). Here the CDR3 reads CASSLRNREDEKLFF. Written as DNA, the CDR3 is TGTGCCAGCAGTTTACGTAACAGGGAGGATGAAAAACTGTTTTTT.